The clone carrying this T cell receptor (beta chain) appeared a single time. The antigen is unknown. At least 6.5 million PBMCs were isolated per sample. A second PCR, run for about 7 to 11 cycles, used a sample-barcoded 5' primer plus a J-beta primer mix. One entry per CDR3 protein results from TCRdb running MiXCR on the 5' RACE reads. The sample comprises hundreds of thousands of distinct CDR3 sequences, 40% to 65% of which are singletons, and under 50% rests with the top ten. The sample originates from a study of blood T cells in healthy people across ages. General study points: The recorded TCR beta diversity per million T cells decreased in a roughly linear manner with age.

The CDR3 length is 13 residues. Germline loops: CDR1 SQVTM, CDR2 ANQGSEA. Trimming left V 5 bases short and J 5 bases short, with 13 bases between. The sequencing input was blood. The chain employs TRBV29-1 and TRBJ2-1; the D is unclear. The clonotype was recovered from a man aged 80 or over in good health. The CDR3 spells CSVYGESHNEQFF. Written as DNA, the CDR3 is TGCAGCGTTTATGGCGAGTCACACAATGAGCAGTTCTTC.